This TCR beta chain came from a study of control samples from healthy donors and cancer patients. The V gene end was trimmed by 4 bases and the J gene end by 7 bases; junction bases not matched to a gene: 9. The CDR3 is 15 residues long. The germline CDR1 and CDR2 sequences are ENHRY and SYGVKD. Generated by immunoSEQ multiplex PCR, the TCRdb table keeps only in-frame clones and is missing some. Of 400,000 to 450,000 clones in the sample, around 90% were seen once. The specimen was PBMCs. The source of this sequence is a man aged 35-49 years with head and neck cancer. The chain uses TRBV10-3 and TRBJ2-1, with 8 bases fitting TRBD1. The CDR3 DNA reads TGTGCCATCAGTGCGGTGGACAGGGATTTGAATGAGCAGTTCTTC. It specifies CAISAVDRDLNEQFF.